This T cell receptor (beta chain) was captured in a study of T cell clonotyping in hematopoietic cell transplantation. V dropped 6 bases and J dropped 0; count of bases not matched to a gene: 7. This CDR3 has 15 amino acids. Germline loops: CDR1 LNHDA, CDR2 SQIVND (reference sequence). General study points: CD4 and CD8 repertoire contributions could not be separated without sorting. After transplant, recipient diversity fell while pathologically expanded clonotypes grew through day 180.

The data were produced by immunoSEQ multiplex PCR, yet TCRdb's version contains in-frame clones alone and is incomplete. The sample consists of around 8,300 clones, around 66% of them appearing once. As for this clone: The antigen remains undetermined.

Sequenced here: peripheral blood mononuclear cells, sampled 100 days after allogeneic stem cell transplant. The TCR was taken from a male patient aged 60-69 years who had an allogeneic stem cell transplant from an unrelated donor, so the T cells may come from the graft donor. Some clones in this sample may be carry-over from other donors' samples. V usage is TRBV19 and J usage is TRBJ2-7, with 8 bases identical to TRBD2. The CDR3 loop is CASSGGAGDSYEQYF. DNA of the CDR3: TGTGCCAGTAGCGGGGGGGCAGGCGACTCCTACGAGCAGTACTTC.